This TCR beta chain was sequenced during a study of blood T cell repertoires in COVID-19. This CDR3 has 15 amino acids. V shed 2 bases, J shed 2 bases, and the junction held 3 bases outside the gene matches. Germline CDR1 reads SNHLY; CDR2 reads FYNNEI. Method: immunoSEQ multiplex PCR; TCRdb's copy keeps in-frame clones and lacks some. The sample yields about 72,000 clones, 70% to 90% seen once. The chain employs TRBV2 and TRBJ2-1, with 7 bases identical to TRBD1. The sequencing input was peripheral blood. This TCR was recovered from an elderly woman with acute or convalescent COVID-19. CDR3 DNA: TGTGCCAGCAGTGAAACGGGACAGACCTACAATGAGCAGTTCTTC. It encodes CASSETGQTYNEQFF.